This TCR beta chain was sequenced for a study of cytomegalovirus exposure and HLA in healthy donors. Regarding this clone: Antigen: not known.

Study-level results: Earlier analysis found most TCR beta V segments productive about 87% or about 30% of the time.

The germline V and J ends were trimmed by 1 base and 2 bases, with 12 bases remaining between them. The V gene's germline CDR1 is MNHEY and CDR2 SMNVEV (reference sequence). The CDR3 consists of 15 residues. Researchers ran the PCR with 60 Vbeta and 13 Jbeta primers. Only in-frame clones appear in the TCRdb table, and some are missing; sequencing was by immunoSEQ multiplex PCR. The table lists about 200,000 clones, more than 60% of them singletons, with 1.7% in the top ten. Sequencing was done on a sample of PBMCs. This chain links TRBV27 with TRBJ2-7, with D possibly being TRBD2 (6 bases). The TCR originated in a man between 45 and 60 years old in good health and CMV-seronegative. The CDR3 loop is CASSLFRGDPYEQYF. The CDR3 nucleotides are TGTGCCAGCAGTTTATTCCGCGGGGATCCCTACGAGCAGTACTTC.